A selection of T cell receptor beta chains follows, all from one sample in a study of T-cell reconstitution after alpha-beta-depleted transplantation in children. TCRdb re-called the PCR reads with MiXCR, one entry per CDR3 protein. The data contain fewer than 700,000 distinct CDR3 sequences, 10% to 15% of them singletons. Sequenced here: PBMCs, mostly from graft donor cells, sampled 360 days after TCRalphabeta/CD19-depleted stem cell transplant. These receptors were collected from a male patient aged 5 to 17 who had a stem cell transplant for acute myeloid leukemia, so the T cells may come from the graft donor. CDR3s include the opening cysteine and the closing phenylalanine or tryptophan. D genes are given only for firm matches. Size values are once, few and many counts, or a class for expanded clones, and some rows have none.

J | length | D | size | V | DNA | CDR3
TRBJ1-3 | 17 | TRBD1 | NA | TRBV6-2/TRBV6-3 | TGTGCCAGCAGTTACACCCCGACAGGGGGATCTGGAAACACCATATATTTT | CASSYTPTGGSGNTIYF
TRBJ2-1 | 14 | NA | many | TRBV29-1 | TGCAGCGTCGTAAACGATCTAGGGGTCATTGAGCAGTTCTTC | CSVVNDLGVIEQFF
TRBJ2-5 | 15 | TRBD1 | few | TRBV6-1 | TGTGCCAGCAGTGAAAAAGACAGGGGAGGCGGGACCCAGTACTTC | CASSEKDRGGGTQYF
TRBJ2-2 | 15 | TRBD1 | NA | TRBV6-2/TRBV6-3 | TGTGCCAGCACGGGTAGACAGGGCAAAACCAGGGAGCTGTTTTTT | CASTGRQGKTRELFF
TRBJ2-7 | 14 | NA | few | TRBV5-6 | TGTGCCAGCAGCTTGGACGGGCTGATATACGAGCAGTACTTC | CASSLDGLIYEQYF
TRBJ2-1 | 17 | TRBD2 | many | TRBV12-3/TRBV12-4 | TGTGCCAGCAGTCTCCGTCTAGCGGCAAGCTCCTACAATGAGCAGTTCTTC | CASSLRLAASSYNEQFF
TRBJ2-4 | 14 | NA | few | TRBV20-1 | TGCAGTGGCCGCTGGGATACCCAATTAAACATTCAGTACTTC | CSGRWDTQLNIQYF
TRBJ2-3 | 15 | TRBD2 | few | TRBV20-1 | TGCAGTGCTAGAATCCCGCGGGAGGGGACAGATACGCAGTATTTT | CSARIPREGTDTQYF
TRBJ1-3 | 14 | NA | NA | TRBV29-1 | TGCAGCGCCCTGAAGGTGGGAACTGGAAACACCATATATTTT | CSALKVGTGNTIYF
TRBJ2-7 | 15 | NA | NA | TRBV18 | TGTGCCAGCTCACTACAGGGCCTATCATCCTACGAGCAGTACTTC | CASSLQGLSSYEQYF
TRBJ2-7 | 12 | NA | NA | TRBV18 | TGTGCCAGCTCAGGAGTCCCAAACGAGCAGTACTTC | CASSGVPNEQYF
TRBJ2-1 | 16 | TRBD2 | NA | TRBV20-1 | TGCAGTGCTAGCCTACTCGGGACTAGCGGATACAATGAGCAGTTCTTC | CSASLLGTSGYNEQFF
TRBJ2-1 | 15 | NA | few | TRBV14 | TGTGCCAGCAGCCAACACCGTAATCTGAACAATGAGCAGTTCTTC | CASSQHRNLNNEQFF
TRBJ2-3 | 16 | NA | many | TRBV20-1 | TGCAGTGCTAGAGATCTAGGAGCGGGCTTCAGAGATACGCAGTATTTT | CSARDLGAGFRDTQYF
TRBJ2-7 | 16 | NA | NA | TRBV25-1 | TGTGCCAGCAGTGATCCTAGGACAGCAAGCTCCTACGAGCAGTACTTC | CASSDPRTASSYEQYF
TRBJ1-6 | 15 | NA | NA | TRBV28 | TGTGCCAGCAGTTCTGACCGAGGGGCTAATTCACCCCTCCACTTT | CASSSDRGANSPLHF
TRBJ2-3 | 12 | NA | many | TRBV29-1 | TGCAGCGTTGTGGCCCCCGGAGATACGCAGTATTTT | CSVVAPGDTQYF
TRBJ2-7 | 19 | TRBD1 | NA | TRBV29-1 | TGCAGCGTTGAAGGAGGGACAGGACTGGGTGGTGGCGGGGCCTACGAGCAGTACTTC | CSVEGGTGLGGGGAYEQYF
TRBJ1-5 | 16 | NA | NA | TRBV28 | TGTGCCAGCAGTTTAGGCGGTAGGGGTATCGATCAGCCCCAGCATTTT | CASSLGGRGIDQPQHF
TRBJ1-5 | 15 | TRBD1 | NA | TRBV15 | TGTGCCACCAGCAGGACAGGGGAACGGAATCAGCCCCAGCATTTT | CATSRTGERNQPQHF
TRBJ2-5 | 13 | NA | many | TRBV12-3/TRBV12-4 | TGTGCCAGCAGTTTAATAGCGAAAGAGACCCAGTACTTC | CASSLIAKETQYF
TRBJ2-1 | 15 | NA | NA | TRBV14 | TGTGCCAGCAGCCAAGAGTGGGGCAACCCCCCTGAGCAGTTCTTC | CASSQEWGNPPEQFF
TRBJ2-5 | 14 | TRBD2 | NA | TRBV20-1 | TGCAGTGCTAATGGGGCGGGAGCTACGGAGACCCAGTACTTC | CSANGAGATETQYF
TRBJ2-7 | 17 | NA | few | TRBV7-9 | TGTGCCAGCAGCCCCGCGACGGCCCAGAAGACTACGCTCGAGCAGTACTTC | CASSPATAQKTTLEQYF
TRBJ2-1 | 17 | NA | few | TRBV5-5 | TGTGCCAGCAGCTTGGTTAAGGGGAAAAGCTCCTACAATGAGCAGTTCTTC | CASSLVKGKSSYNEQFF
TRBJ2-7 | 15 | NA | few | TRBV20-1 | TGCAGTGCTAGAGCGACCATCATTAGCTCCTACGAGCAGTACTTC | CSARATIISSYEQYF
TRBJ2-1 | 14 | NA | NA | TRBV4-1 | TGCGCCAGCAGCCAAGAGCTGTTCTACAATGAGCAGTTCTTC | CASSQELFYNEQFF
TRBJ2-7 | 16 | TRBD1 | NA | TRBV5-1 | TGCGCCAGCAGCCTCCCGACAGGGTGGAGCTCCTACGAGCAGTACTTC | CASSLPTGWSSYEQYF
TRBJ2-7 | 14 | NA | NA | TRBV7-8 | TGTGCCAGCAGCTATGGGCTAGAACAAGGCGAGCAGTACTTC | CASSYGLEQGEQYF
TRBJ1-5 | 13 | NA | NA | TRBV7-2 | TGTGCCAGCAGCCCGGGACCCCCAGGGCCCCAGCATTTT | CASSPGPPGPQHF
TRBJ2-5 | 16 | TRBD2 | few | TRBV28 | TGTGCCAGCAGTTTATCTGGAGCTAGCGGGAGGGAGACCCAGTACTTC | CASSLSGASGRETQYF